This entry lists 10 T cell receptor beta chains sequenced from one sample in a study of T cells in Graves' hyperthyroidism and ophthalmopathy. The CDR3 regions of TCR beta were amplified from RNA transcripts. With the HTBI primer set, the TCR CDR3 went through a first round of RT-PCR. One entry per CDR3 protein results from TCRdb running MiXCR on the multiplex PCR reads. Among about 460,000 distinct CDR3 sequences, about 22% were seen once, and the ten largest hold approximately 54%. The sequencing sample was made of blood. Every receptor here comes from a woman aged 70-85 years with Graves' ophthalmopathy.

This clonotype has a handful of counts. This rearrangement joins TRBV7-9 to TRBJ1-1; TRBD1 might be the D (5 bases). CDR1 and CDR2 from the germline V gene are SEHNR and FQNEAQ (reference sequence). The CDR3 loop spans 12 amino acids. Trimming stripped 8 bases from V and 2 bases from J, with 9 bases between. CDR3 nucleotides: TGTGCCAGCGGACGGACAAACACTGAAGCTTTCTTT. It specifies CASGRTNTEAFF.

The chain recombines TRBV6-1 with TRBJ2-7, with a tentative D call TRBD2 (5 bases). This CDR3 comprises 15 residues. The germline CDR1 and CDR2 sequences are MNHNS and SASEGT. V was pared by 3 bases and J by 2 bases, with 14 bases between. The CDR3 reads CASSEGGSPTYEQYF. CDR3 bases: TGTGCCAGCAGTGAGGGTGGGAGCCCCACCTACGAGCAGTACTTC.

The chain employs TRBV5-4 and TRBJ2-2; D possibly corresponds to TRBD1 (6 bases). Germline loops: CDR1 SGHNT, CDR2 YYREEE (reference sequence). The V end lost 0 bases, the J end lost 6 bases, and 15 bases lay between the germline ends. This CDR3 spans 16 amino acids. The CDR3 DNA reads TGTGCCAGCAGCTTGGCGTCTAGCTCAGGGGCCGGGGAGCTGTTTTTT. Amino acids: CASSLASSSGAGELFF.

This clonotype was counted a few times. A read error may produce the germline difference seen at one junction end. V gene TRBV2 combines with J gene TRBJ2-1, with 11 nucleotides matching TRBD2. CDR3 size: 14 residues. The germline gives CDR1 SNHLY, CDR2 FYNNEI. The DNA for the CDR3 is TGTGCCAGCAGTCGGGGGGACTGGACTAGCGGGTCCCTCTTC. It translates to CASSRGDWTSGSLF. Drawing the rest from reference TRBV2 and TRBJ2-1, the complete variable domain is EPEVTQTPSHQVTQMGQEVILRCVPISNHLYFYWYRQILGQKVEFLVSFYNNEISEKSEIFDDQFSVERPDGSNFTLKIRSTKLEDSAMYFCASSRGDWTSGSLFGPGTRLTVL.

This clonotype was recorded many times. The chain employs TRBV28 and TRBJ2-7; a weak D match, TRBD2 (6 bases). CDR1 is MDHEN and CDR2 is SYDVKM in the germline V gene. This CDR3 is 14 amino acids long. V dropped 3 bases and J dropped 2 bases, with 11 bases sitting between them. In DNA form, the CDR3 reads TGTGCCAGCAGTTTTGGGGGGTGGGCCTACGAGCAGTACTTC. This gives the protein CASSFGGWAYEQYF.

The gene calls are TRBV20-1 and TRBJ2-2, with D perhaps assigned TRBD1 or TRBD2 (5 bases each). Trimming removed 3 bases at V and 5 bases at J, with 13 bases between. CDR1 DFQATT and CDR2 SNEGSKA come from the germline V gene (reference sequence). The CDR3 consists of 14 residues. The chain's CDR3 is CSASGRESTGELFF. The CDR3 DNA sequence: TGCAGTGCTAGCGGCAGGGAGAGTACCGGGGAGCTGTTTTTT.

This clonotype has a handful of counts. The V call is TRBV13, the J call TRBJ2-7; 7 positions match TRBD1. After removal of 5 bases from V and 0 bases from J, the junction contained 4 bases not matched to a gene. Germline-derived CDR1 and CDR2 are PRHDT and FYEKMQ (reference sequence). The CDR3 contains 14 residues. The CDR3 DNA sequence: TGTGCCAGCAGCCGCAGGGGGAGCTCCTACGAGCAGTACTTC. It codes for CASSRRGSSYEQYF.

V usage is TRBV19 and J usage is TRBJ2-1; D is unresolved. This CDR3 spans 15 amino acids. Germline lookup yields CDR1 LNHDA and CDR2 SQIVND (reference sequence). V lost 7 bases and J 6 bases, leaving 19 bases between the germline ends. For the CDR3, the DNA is TGTGCCAGTACCCCCGCATATCATAGAATCAATGAGCAGTTCTTC. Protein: CASTPAYHRINEQFF.

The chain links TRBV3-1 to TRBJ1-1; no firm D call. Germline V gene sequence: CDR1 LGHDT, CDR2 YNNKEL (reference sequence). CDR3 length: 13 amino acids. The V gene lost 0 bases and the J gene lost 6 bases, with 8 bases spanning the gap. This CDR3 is CASSQESGAEAFF. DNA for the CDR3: TGTGCCAGCAGCCAAGAGTCGGGTGCTGAAGCTTTCTTT.

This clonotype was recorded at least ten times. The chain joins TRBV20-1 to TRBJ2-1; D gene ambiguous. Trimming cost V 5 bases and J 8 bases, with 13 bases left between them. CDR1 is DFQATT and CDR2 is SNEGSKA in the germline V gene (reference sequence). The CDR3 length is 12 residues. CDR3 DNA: TGCAGTGCTGCTCGAGGTAGGGATGAGCAGTTCTTC. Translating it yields CSAARGRDEQFF.